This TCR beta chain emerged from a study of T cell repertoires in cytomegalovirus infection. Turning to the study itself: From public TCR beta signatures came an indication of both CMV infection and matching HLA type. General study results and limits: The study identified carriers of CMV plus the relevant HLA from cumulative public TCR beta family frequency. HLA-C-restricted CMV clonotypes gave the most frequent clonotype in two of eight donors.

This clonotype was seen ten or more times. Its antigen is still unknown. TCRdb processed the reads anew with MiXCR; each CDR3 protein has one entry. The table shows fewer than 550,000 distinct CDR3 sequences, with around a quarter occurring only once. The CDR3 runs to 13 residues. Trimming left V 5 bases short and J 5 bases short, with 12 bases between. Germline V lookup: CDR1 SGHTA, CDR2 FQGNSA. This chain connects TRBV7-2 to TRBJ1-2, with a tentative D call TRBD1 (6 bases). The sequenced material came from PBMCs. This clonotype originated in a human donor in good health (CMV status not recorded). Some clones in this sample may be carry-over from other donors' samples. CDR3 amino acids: CASSTDRSYGYTF. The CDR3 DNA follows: TGTGCCAGCAGCACCGACAGGTCGTATGGCTACACCTTC.